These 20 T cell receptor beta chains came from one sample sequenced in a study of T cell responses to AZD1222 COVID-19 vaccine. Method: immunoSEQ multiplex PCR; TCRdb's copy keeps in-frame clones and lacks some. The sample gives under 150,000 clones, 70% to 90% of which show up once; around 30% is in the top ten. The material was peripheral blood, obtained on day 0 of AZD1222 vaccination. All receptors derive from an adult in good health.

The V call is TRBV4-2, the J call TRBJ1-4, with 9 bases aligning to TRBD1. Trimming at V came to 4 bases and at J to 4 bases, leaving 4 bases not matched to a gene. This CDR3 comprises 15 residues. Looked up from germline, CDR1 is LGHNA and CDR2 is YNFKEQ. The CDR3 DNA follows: TGTGCCAGCAGCCCTGGGACAGGGATTAATGAAAAACTGTTTTTT. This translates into CASSPGTGINEKLFF.

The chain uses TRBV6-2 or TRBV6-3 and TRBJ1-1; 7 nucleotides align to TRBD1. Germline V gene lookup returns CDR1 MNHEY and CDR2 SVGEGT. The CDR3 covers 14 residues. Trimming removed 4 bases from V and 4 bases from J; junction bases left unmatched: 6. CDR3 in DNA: TGTGCCAGCAGTTCGTACAGGGGTGGCACTGAAGCTTTCTTT. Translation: CASSSYRGGTEAFF.

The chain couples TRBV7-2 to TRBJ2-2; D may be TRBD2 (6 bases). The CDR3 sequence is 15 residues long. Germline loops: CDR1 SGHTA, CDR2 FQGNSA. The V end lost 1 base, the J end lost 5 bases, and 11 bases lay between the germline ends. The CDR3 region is CASSLDAGRTGELFF. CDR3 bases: TGTGCCAGCAGCTTAGATGCAGGGAGGACCGGGGAGCTGTTTTTT.

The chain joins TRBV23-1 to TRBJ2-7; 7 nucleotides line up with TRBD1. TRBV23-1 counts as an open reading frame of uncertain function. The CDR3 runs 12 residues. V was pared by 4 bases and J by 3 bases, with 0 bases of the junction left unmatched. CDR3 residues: CASSRQGYEQYF. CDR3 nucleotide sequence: TGCGCCAGCAGTCGACAGGGCTACGAGCAGTACTTC.

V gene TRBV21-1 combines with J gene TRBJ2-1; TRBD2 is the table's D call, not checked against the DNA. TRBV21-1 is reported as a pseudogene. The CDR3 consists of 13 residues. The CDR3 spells CASSERSLKEQFF. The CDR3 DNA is TGTGCCAGCAGCGAGCGATCGTTGAAGGAGCAGTTCTTC.

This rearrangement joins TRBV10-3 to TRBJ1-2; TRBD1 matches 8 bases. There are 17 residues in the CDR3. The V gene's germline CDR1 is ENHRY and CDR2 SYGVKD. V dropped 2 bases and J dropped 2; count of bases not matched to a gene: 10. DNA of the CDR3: TGTGCCATCAGTGAGGGAGTAAGGACAGGGTTAAACTATGGCTACACCTTC. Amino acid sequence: CAISEGVRTGLNYGYTF.

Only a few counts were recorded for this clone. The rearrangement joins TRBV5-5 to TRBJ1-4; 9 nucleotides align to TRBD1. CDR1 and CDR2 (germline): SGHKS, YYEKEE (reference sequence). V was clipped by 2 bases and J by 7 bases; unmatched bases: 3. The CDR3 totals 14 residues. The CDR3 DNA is TGTGCCAGCAGCTTACAGGGGGCGAGTGAAAAACTGTTTTTT. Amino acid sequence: CASSLQGASEKLFF. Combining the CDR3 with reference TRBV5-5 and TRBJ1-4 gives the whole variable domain DAGVTQSPTHLIKTRGQQVTLRCSPISGHKSVSWYQQVLGQGPQFIFQYYEKEERGRGNFPDRFSARQFPNYSSELNVNALLLGDSALYLCASSLQGASEKLFFGSGTQLSVL.

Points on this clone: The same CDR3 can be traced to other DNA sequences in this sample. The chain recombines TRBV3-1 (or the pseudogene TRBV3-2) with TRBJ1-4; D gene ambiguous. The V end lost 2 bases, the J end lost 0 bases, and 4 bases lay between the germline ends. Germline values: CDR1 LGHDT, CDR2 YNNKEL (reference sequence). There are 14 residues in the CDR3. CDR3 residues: CASSQSATNEKLFF. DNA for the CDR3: TGTGCCAGCAGCCAATCCGCAACTAATGAAAAACTGTTTTTT.

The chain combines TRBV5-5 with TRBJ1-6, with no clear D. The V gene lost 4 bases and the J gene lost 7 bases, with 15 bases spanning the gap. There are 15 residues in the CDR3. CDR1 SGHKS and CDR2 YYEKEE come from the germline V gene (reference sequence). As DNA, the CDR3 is TGTGCCAGCAGCCCATTGGGCCCCGGGAATTCACCCCTCCACTTT. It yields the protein CASSPLGPGNSPLHF.

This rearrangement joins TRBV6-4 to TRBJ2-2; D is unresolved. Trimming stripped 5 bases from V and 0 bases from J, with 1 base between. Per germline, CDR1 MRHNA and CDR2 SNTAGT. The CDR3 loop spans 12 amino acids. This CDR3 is CASSPNTGELFF. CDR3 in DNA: TGTGCCAGCAGTCCGAACACCGGGGAGCTGTTTTTT.

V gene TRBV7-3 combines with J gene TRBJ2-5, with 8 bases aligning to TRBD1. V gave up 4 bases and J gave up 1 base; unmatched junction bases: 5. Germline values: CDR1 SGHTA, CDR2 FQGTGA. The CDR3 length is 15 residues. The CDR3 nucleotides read TGTGCCAGCAGCTCTCTGACAGGGGCCCAAGAGACCCAGTACTTC. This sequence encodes CASSSLTGAQETQYF.

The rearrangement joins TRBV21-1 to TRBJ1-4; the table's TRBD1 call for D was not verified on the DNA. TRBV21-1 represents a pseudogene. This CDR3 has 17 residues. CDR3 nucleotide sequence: TGTGCCAGCAGCAAAAACGTGTATGACAGGGGGAATGAAAAACTGTTTTTT. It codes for CASSKNVYDRGNEKLFF.

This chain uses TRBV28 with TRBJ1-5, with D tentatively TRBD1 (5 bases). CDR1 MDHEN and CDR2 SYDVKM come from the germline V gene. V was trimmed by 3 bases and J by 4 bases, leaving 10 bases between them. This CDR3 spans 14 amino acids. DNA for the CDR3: TGTGCCAGCAGTTTCGTCAGGGAAAATCAGCCCCAGCATTTT. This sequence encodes CASSFVRENQPQHF.

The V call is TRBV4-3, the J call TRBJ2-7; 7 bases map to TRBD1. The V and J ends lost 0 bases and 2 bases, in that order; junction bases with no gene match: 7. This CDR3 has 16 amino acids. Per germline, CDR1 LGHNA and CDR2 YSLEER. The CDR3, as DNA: TGCGCCAGCAGCCAAGATTCAAGCCAGGGGGCCTACGAGCAGTACTTC. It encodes CASSQDSSQGAYEQYF.

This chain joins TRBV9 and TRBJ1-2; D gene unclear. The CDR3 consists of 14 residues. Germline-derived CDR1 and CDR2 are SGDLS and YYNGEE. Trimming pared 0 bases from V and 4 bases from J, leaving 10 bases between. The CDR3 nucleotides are TGTGCCAGCAGCGTAGCTCCCCAACCCTATGGCTACACCTTC. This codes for CASSVAPQPYGYTF.

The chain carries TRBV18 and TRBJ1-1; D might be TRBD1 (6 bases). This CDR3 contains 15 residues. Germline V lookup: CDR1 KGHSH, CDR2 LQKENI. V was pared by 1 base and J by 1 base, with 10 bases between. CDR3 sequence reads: CASSPLRQANTEAFF. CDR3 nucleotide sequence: TGTGCCAGCTCACCACTGAGACAGGCGAACACTGAAGCTTTCTTT.

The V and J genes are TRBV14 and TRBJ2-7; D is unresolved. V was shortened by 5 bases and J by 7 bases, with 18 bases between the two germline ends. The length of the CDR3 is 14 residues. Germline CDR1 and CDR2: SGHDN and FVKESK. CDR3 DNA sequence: TGTGCCAGCAGCACGAGCACAATCTTAAGGGAGCAGTACTTC. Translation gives CASSTSTILREQYF.

The CDR3 spells CASSPSSGGTTPGELFF. The CDR3 bases are TGTGCCAGCAGCCCATCTAGCGGGGGGACTACTCCCGGGGAGCTGTTTTTT. V gene TRBV9 combines with J gene TRBJ2-2; the match to TRBD2 covers 11 bases. The V and J ends lost 4 bases and 6 bases, in that order; junction bases with no gene match: 11. Germline V gene lookup returns CDR1 SGDLS and CDR2 YYNGEE. The CDR3 totals 17 residues.

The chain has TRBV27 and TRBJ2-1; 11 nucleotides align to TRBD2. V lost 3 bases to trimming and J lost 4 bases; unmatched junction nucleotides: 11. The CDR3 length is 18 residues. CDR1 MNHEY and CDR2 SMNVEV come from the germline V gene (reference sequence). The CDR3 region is CASSFKLYGTSGYNEQFF. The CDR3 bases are TGTGCCAGCAGTTTTAAATTATACGGGACTAGCGGTTACAATGAGCAGTTCTTC.

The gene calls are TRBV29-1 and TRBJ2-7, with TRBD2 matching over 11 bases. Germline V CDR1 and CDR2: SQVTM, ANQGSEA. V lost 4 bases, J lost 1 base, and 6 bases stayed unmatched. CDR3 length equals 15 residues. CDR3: CSVGGGTSGSYEQYF. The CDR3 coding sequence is TGCAGCGTTGGGGGTGGGACTAGCGGATCCTACGAGCAGTACTTC.